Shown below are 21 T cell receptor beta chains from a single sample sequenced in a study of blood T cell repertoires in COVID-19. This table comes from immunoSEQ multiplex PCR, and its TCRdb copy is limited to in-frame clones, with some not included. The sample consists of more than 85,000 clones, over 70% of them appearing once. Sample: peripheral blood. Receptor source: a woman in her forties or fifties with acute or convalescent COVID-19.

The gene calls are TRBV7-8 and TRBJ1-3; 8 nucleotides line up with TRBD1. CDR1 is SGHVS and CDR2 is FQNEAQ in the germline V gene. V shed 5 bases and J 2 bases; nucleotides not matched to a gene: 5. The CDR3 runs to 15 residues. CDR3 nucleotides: TGTGCCAGCAGCCGAGACAGGGGAACTGGAAACACCATATATTTT. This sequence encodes CASSRDRGTGNTIYF.

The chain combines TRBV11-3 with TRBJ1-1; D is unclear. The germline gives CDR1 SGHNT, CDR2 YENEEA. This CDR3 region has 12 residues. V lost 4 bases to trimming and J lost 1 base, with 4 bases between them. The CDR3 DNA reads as TGTGCCAGCAGCTACAGGAACACTGAAGCTTTCTTT. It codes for CASSYRNTEAFF.

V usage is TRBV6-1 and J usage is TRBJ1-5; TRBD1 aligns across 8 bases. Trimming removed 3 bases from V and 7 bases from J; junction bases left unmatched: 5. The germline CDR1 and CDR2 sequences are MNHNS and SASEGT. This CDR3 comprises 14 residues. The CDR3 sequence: CASSEGGTGQPQHF. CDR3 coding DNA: TGTGCCAGCAGTGAGGGAGGGACAGGACAGCCCCAGCATTTT.

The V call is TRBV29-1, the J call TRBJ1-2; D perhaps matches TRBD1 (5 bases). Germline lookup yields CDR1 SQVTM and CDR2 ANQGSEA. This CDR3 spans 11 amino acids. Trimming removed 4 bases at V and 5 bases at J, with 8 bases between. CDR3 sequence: CSVGQLYGYTF. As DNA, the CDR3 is TGCAGCGTTGGACAGTTGTATGGCTACACCTTC.

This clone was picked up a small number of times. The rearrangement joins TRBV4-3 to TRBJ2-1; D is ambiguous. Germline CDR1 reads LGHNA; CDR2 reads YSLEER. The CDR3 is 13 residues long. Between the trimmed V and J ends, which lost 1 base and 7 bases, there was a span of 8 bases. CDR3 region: CASSQARKNEQFF. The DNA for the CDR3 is TGCGCCAGCAGCCAAGCGAGGAAGAATGAGCAGTTCTTC.

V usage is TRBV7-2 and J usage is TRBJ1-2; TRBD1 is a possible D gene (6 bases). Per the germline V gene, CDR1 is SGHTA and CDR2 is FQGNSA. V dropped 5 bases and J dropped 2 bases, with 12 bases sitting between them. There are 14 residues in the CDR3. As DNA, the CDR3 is TGTGCCAGCAGCCCTGGGAGGGGGAACTATGGCTACACCTTC. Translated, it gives CASSPGRGNYGYTF. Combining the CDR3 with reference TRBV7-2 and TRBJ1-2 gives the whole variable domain GAGVSQSPSNKVTEKGKDVELRCDPISGHTALYWYRQSLGQGLEFLIYFQGNSAPDKSGLPSDRFSAERTGGSVSTLTIQRTQQEDSAVYLCASSPGRGNYGYTFGSGTRLTVV.

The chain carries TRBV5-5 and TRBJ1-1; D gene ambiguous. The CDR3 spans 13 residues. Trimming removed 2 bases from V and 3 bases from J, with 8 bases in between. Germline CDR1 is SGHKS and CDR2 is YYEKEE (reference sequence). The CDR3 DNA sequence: TGTGCCAGCAGCTTCTACTTGGACACTGAAGCTTTCTTT. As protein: CASSFYLDTEAFF.

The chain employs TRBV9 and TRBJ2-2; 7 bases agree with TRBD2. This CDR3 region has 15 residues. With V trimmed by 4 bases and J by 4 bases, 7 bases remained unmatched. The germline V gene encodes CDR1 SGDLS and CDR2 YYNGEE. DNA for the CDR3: TGTGCCAGCAGCAAGGGACTAACGGGCACCGGGGAGCTGTTTTTT. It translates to CASSKGLTGTGELFF.

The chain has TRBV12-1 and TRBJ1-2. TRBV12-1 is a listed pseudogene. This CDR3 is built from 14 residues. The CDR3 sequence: CASSPRDFIYGYTF. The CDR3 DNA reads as TGTGCCAGCAGCCCACGGGATTTCATCTATGGCTACACCTTC.

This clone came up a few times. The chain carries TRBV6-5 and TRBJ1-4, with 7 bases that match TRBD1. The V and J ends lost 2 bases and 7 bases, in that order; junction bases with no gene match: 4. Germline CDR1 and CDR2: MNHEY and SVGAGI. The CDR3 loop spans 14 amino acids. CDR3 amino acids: CASSYRAGGEKLFF. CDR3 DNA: TGTGCCAGCAGTTACAGGGCAGGGGGTGAAAAACTGTTTTTT.

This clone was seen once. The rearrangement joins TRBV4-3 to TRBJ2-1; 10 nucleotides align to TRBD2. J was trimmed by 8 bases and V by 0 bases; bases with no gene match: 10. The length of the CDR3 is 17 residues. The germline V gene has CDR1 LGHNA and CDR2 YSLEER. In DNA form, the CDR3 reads TGCGCCAGCAGCCAAGAGTGGACTAGCGGAAATCGAGATGAGCAGTTCTTC. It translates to CASSQEWTSGNRDEQFF.

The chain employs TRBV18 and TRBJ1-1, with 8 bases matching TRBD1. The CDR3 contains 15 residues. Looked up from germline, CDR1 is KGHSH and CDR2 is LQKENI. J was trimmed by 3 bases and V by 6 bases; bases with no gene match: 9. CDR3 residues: CASSRTGTGDTEAFF. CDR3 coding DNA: TGTGCCAGCTCCCGTACCGGGACAGGAGACACTGAAGCTTTCTTT.

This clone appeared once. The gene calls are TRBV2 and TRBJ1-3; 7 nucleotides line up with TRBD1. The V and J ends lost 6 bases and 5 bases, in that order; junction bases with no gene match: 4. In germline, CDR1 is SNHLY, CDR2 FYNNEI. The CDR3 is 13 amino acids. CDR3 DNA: TGTGCCAGCAGAGGACAGGCGCGAAACACCATATATTTT. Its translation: CASRGQARNTIYF.

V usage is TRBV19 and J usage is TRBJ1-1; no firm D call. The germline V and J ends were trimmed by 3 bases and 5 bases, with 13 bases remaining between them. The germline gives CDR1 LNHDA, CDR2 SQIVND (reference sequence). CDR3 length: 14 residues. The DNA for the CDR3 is TGTGCCAGTAGTATTGATGGGTCGGGAACTGAAGCTTTCTTT. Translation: CASSIDGSGTEAFF.

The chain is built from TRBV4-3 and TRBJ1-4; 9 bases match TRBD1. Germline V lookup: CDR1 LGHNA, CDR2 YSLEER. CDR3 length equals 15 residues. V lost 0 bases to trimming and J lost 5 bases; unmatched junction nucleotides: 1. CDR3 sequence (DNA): TGCGCCAGCAGCCAAGAAGGGACAGGGAATGAAAAACTGTTTTTT. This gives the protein CASSQEGTGNEKLFF.

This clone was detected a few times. CDR3 amino acids: CAIRPTGSLNSPLHF. CDR3 DNA sequence: TGTGCCATCAGACCGACAGGGTCTCTCAATTCACCCCTCCACTTT. This chain connects TRBV10-3 to TRBJ1-6; TRBD1 agrees at 7 bases. CDR3 length equals 15 residues. Trimming cost V 6 bases and J 7 bases; bases outside gene matches: 9. CDR1 is ENHRY and CDR2 is SYGVKD in the germline V gene.

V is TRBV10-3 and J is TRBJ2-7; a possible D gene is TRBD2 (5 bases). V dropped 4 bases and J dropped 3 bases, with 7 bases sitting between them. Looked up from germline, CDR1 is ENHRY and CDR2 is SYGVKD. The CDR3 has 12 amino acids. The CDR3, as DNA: TGTGCCATCAGTGGCGAGGGCTACGAGCAGTACTTC. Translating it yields CAISGEGYEQYF.

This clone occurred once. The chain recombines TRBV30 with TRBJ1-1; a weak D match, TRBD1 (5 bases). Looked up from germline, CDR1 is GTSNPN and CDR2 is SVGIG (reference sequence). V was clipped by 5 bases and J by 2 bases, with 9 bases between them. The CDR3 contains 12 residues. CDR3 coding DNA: TGTGCCTGGGCTCAGGGAAACACTGAAGCTTTCTTT. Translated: CAWAQGNTEAFF.

The CDR3 region is CASSQPTGAGSPLHF. The CDR3 nucleotides are TGTGCCAGCAGCCAACCCACAGGGGCGGGTTCACCCCTCCACTTT. The chain joins TRBV3-1 (or the pseudogene TRBV3-2) to TRBJ1-6; 7 nucleotides agree with TRBD1. J lost 9 bases, V lost 2 bases, and 7 bases had no gene match. Germline CDR1 and CDR2: LGHDT and YNNKEL (reference sequence). The CDR3 spans 15 residues.

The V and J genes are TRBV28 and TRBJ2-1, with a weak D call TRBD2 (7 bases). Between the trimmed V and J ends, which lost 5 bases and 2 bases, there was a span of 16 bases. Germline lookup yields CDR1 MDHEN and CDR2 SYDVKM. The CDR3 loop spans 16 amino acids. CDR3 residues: CASSISRGATYNEQFF. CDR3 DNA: TGTGCCAGCAGTATAAGCCGGGGGGCAACCTACAATGAGCAGTTCTTC.

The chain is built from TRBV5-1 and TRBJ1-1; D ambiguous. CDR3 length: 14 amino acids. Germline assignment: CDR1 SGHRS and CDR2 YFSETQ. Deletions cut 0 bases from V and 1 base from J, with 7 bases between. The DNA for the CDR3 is TGCGCCAGCAGCTTGGACACTACGAACACTGAAGCTTTCTTT. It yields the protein CASSLDTTNTEAFF.